What follows are 22 T cell receptor beta chains derived from one specimen sequenced in a study of siplizumab effects on memory and regulatory T cells (dated by TCRdb to about 2019). Library prep was done by the immunoSEQ multiplex PCR assay. Here the immuneACCESS table is served through TCRdb, limited to in-frame sequences with V and J called. Missing clones are a known gap in these copies; in checked studies unresolved V genes cover under half, and the rest lacks a known reason. This sample lists about 100,000 clones; 91% were detected once. Approximately 0.15% of the sample belongs to the ten largest clones. The sample taken for sequencing was CD4+ T cells sorted from blood. The receptors come from a human donor in good health.

The chain's CDR3 is CASSRRLGSGANVLTF. CDR3 sequence (DNA): TGTGCCAGTAGTAGAAGACTGGGCTCTGGGGCCAACGTCCTGACTTTC. The chain joins TRBV19 to TRBJ2-6; D unclear. V was cut by 4 bases and J by 0 bases, with 10 bases left in between. Germline-derived CDR1 and CDR2 are LNHDA and SQIVND (reference sequence). The CDR3 runs 16 residues. Together with reference TRBV19 and TRBJ2-6, the CDR3 gives the full variable domain: DGGITQSPKYLFRKEGQNVTLSCEQNLNHDAMYWYRQDPGQGLRLIYYSQIVNDFQKGDIAEGYSVSREKKESFPLTVTSAQKNPTAFYLCASSRRLGSGANVLTFGAGSRLTVL.

The chain is built from TRBV4-3 and TRBJ1-2, with D perhaps matching TRBD1 (6 bases). V was pared by 4 bases and J by 4 bases, with 19 bases between. Looked up from germline, CDR1 is LGHNA and CDR2 is YSLEER. CDR3 length equals 16 residues. This chain's CDR3 is CASSRKGTGPIYGYTF. CDR3 nucleotides: TGCGCCAGCAGCCGCAAGGGTACAGGGCCTATCTATGGCTACACCTTC.

V gene TRBV18 combines with J gene TRBJ2-6; TRBD1 might be the D (5 bases). The CDR3 length is 15 residues. The V end lost 6 bases, the J end lost 2 bases, and 11 bases lay between the germline ends. CDR1 is KGHSH, CDR2 LQKENI, per germline. CDR3 DNA: TGTGCCAGCTCGGGGTTGGACACTGGGGCCAACGTCCTGACTTTC. The encoded protein is CASSGLDTGANVLTF. The whole variable domain, filled in from reference TRBV18 and TRBJ2-6, reads NAGVMQNPRHLVRRRGQEARLRCSPMKGHSHVYWYRQLPEEGLKFMVYLQKENIIDESGMPKERFSAEFPKEGPSILRIQQVVRGDSAAYFCASSGLDTGANVLTFGAGSRLTVL.

V is TRBV19 and J is TRBJ2-5; 8 bases match TRBD2. Losses at the gene ends were 5 bases for V and 4 bases for J; bases not matched to a gene: 6. The CDR3 is 14 amino acids. Germline V lookup: CDR1 LNHDA, CDR2 SQIVND (reference sequence). CDR3 residues: CASSLRGGAETQYF. CDR3 DNA: TGTGCCAGTAGTCTCCGGGGGGGCGCAGAGACCCAGTACTTC. Supplemented by reference TRBV19 and TRBJ2-5, the full variable domain reads DGGITQSPKYLFRKEGQNVTLSCEQNLNHDAMYWYRQDPGQGLRLIYYSQIVNDFQKGDIAEGYSVSREKKESFPLTVTSAQKNPTAFYLCASSLRGGAETQYFGPGTRLLVL.

This chain connects TRBV6-5 to TRBJ2-7, with TRBD2 matching 9 bases. CDR3 length: 15 amino acids. V shed 6 bases, J shed 4 bases, and the junction held 10 bases outside the gene matches. Germline V gene lookup returns CDR1 MNHEY and CDR2 SVGAGI. As DNA, the CDR3 is TGTGCCAGCAGAAAAACCCTTAGCGGGGGATACGAGCAGTACTTC. It yields the protein CASRKTLSGGYEQYF.

The gene calls are TRBV12-5 and TRBJ1-6; TRBD1 matches 8 bases. Unmatched junction bases numbered 0, after V lost 0 bases and J lost 5 bases. Looked up from germline, CDR1 is LGHNT and CDR2 is FRNRAP. This CDR3 region has 15 residues. The CDR3: CASGLVQGDNSPLHF. The CDR3 DNA is TGTGCTAGTGGTTTGGTACAGGGGGATAATTCACCCCTCCACTTT.

The chain uses TRBV2 and TRBJ2-5; D uncertain. Germline V gene data show CDR1 as SNHLY and CDR2 as FYNNEI. The CDR3 has 13 residues. Between the trimmed V and J ends, which lost 7 bases and 2 bases, there was a span of 11 bases. This CDR3 is CASTIRIQETQYF. CDR3 coding DNA: TGTGCCAGCACCATCAGGATACAAGAGACCCAGTACTTC.

The chain links TRBV9 to TRBJ2-2, with a tentative D call TRBD2 (6 bases). This CDR3 is built from 14 residues. The ends were cut back, 0 bases at V and 4 bases at J, with 7 bases in the middle. From germline, CDR1 is SGDLS and CDR2 YYNGEE. The CDR3 loop is CASSVVGGTGELFF. In nucleotides, the CDR3 is TGTGCCAGCAGCGTAGTGGGGGGCACCGGGGAGCTGTTTTTT.

V and J are TRBV7-2 and TRBJ2-6; D not certain. Germline lookup yields CDR1 SGHTA and CDR2 FQGNSA. The CDR3 sequence is 16 residues long. Trimming took 5 bases from V and 2 from J, leaving 13 bases between them. This chain's CDR3 is CASSPHNAAGANVLTF. The DNA for the CDR3 is TGTGCCAGCAGCCCCCACAACGCGGCTGGGGCCAACGTCCTGACTTTC.

This clone was counted a single time. The gene calls are TRBV6-5 and TRBJ1-2, with D unclear. Trimming cost V 3 bases and J 5 bases, with 7 bases left between them. The CDR3 sequence is 12 residues long. Germline values: CDR1 MNHEY, CDR2 SVGAGI. The DNA for the CDR3 is TGTGCCAGCAGTTATGCTCAGTATGGCTACACCTTC. Translated, it gives CASSYAQYGYTF.

This sequence joins TRBV28 and TRBJ2-2; possibly TRBD1 for D (5 bases). The ends were cut back, 11 bases at V and 6 bases at J, with 13 bases in the middle. Looked up from germline, CDR1 is MDHEN and CDR2 is SYDVKM. The CDR3 is 12 residues long. The chain's CDR3 is CASQGRAGELFF. CDR3 DNA: TGTGCCTCGCAGGGTAGGGCCGGGGAGCTGTTTTTT.

The chain combines TRBV30 with TRBJ2-7; 8 positions agree with TRBD2. There are 13 residues in the CDR3. Germline values: CDR1 GTSNPN, CDR2 SVGIG (reference sequence). V lost 5 bases, J lost 6 bases, and 9 bases stayed unmatched. In nucleotides, the CDR3 is TGTGCCTGGGGGACGGGACTAGAGGCCGAGCAGTACTTC. This gives the protein CAWGTGLEAEQYF.

This rearrangement joins TRBV7-3 to TRBJ2-3; 10 bases align to TRBD1. The V gene end was trimmed by 5 bases and the J gene end by 4 bases; junction bases not matched to a gene: 6. The CDR3 has 15 amino acids. The germline V gene encodes CDR1 SGHTA and CDR2 FQGTGA. CDR3 sequence: CASSIGQGVSDTQYF. In DNA form, the CDR3 reads TGTGCCAGCAGCATCGGACAGGGGGTTTCAGATACGCAGTATTTT.

This rearrangement joins TRBV5-6 to TRBJ2-3, with D hard to call. V was clipped by 4 bases and J by 0 bases, with 6 bases between them. This CDR3 has 13 residues. In germline, CDR1 is SGHDT, CDR2 YYEEEE. The CDR3 DNA follows: TGTGCCAGCAGCCGGATCAGCACAGATACGCAGTATTTT. Residues: CASSRISTDTQYF. The whole variable domain, filled in from reference TRBV5-6 and TRBJ2-3, reads DAGVTQSPTHLIKTRGQQVTLRCSPKSGHDTVSWYQQALGQGPQFIFQYYEEEERQRGNFPDRFSGHQFPNYSSELNVNALLLGDSALYLCASSRISTDTQYFGPGTRLTVL.

The chain combines TRBV27 with TRBJ2-3; 10 bases are shared with TRBD2. CDR1 and CDR2 from the germline V gene are MNHEY and SMNVEV (reference sequence). V lost 5 bases, J lost 6 bases, and 5 bases stayed unmatched. The CDR3 is made up of 14 amino acids. The CDR3 loop is CASSSGGVYDTQYF. DNA for the CDR3: TGTGCCAGCAGTAGCGGGGGGGTTTACGATACGCAGTATTTT.

The genes are TRBV2 and TRBJ2-7; 10 nucleotides align to TRBD2. Per germline, CDR1 SNHLY and CDR2 FYNNEI. The CDR3 length is 15 residues. V trimming: 7 bases; J trimming: 3 bases; junction bases outside the gene matches: 9. CDR3 sequence: CASNYPSGGRYEQYF. The CDR3 nucleotides are TGTGCCAGCAACTATCCTAGCGGGGGTCGCTACGAGCAGTACTTC.

This clone was counted once. V usage is TRBV7-3 and J usage is TRBJ1-3, with 7 bases that match TRBD1. Germline lookup yields CDR1 SGHTA and CDR2 FQGTGA. V lost 5 bases and J lost 4; bases outside the gene matches: 11. The CDR3 covers 16 residues. The CDR3 sequence is CASSPPPTGFGNTIYF. The CDR3 DNA follows: TGTGCCAGCAGCCCCCCCCCGACAGGGTTCGGAAACACCATATATTTT.

This sequence joins TRBV19 and TRBJ1-1; D is undetermined. The CDR3 totals 17 residues. The germline gives CDR1 LNHDA, CDR2 SQIVND (reference sequence). V lost 7 bases and J 0 bases, leaving 21 bases between the germline ends. The CDR3 nucleotides are TGTGCCAGTACCACGATATATTCGAGGACCATGAACACTGAAGCTTTCTTT. As protein: CASTTIYSRTMNTEAFF. The full variable domain, its missing parts supplied by reference TRBV19 and TRBJ1-1, is DGGITQSPKYLFRKEGQNVTLSCEQNLNHDAMYWYRQDPGQGLRLIYYSQIVNDFQKGDIAEGYSVSREKKESFPLTVTSAQKNPTAFYLCASTTIYSRTMNTEAFFGQGTRLTVV.

The chain recombines TRBV19 with TRBJ2-2; no firm D call. Germline V CDR1 and CDR2: LNHDA, SQIVND (reference sequence). Trimming took off 6 bases at V and 0 bases at J, with 14 bases between the two ends. This CDR3 comprises 16 residues. The CDR3: CASSRTKFTNTGELFF. CDR3 DNA sequence: TGTGCCAGTAGCCGGACCAAATTCACGAACACCGGGGAGCTGTTTTTT.

This clone was recorded only once. The chain recombines TRBV7-2 with TRBJ1-2; D unclear. Germline V gene lookup returns CDR1 SGHTA and CDR2 FQGNSA. This CDR3 region has 15 residues. V lost 1 base and J lost 1, with 10 bases in between. The CDR3 nucleotides read TGTGCCAGCAGCTTAGGGTTTCCGGTTAACTATGGCTACACCTTC. Translating it yields CASSLGFPVNYGYTF.

This clone was counted only a few times. V usage is TRBV30 and J usage is TRBJ1-1, with D hard to call. Germline CDR1 is GTSNPN and CDR2 is SVGIG (reference sequence). V was trimmed by 0 bases and J by 3 bases, leaving 8 bases between them. The CDR3 sequence is 13 residues long. CDR3 region: CAWSVREDTEAFF. In DNA, the CDR3 is TGTGCCTGGAGTGTACGGGAGGACACTGAAGCTTTCTTT.

This chain connects TRBV9 to TRBJ1-2; TRBD1 agrees at 8 bases. Germline assignment: CDR1 SGDLS and CDR2 YYNGEE. CDR3 length: 16 amino acids. Germline trimming cut 3 bases from V and 2 bases from J; bases unmatched to any gene: 9. CDR3 bases: TGTGCCAGCAGCGCACCGACTCACAGGGGGAACTATGGCTACACCTTC. This codes for CASSAPTHRGNYGYTF.